This is a list of T cell receptor beta chains from one sample in a study of OX40 agonist ivuxolimab in advanced cancers. The repertoire was sequenced with immunoSEQ multiplex PCR; TCRdb's copy has only in-frame clones and lacks some. The sample has tens of thousands of clones; approximately 90% are singletons. Specimen: CD4+ or CD8+ T cells sorted from blood, collected in a trial of the OX40 agonist ivuxolimab. These receptors came from an adult with an advanced solid tumor such as melanoma, head and neck, liver or kidney cancer. Both conserved end residues are part of each CDR3. A D gene is named only where the DNA matches it firmly. Part of the rows lack a size; the others show once, few, many or a class for expanded clones.

>NA|NA|TRBJ1-4|TRBV7-9
TGTGCCAGCAGCTTCCCACAGGGAACAACTAATGAAAAACTGTTTTTT
CASSFPQGTTNEKLFF
>NA|NA|TRBJ1-5|TRBV27
TGTGCCAGCAGTGCTCGGGGTCGCAATCAGCCCCAGCATTTT
CASSARGRNQPQHF
>NA|NA|TRBJ1-1|TRBV18
TGTGCCAGCTCACCACCGGGCTTCCCCTTTGAAGCTTTCTTT
CASSPPGFPFEAFF
>TRBD2|NA|TRBJ2-1|TRBV13
TGTGCCAGCAGCTCGGGACTAGCGGGGGAAGAGCAGTTCTTC
CASSSGLAGEEQFF
>TRBD2|NA|TRBJ2-2|TRBV28
TGTGCCAGCAGTTTATTAGCGGGGAGCTACACCGGGGAGCTGTTTTTT
CASSLLAGSYTGELFF
>NA|NA|TRBJ1-1|TRBV27
TGTGCCAGCAGTTTAGGCGGGGGCACTGAAGCTTTCTTT
CASSLGGGTEAFF
>NA|once|TRBJ2-6|TRBV19
TGTGCCAGTAGTTTACAGCCTTTCACGGCCAACGTCCTGACTTTC
CASSLQPFTANVLTF
>TRBD1|once|TRBJ2-4|TRBV7-9
TGTGCCAGCAGCTTAGGACAGGGGGTAGCCAAAAACATTCAGTACTTC
CASSLGQGVAKNIQYF
>TRBD1|NA|TRBJ1-2|TRBV15
TGTGCCACCAGCAGATCCATGGGGACAGGACCAACTGGCTACACCTTC
CATSRSMGTGPTGYTF
>TRBD2|NA|TRBJ2-1|TRBV9
TGTGCCAGCAGCCTAACCGTCGGGGGGGGCATGTTTAATGAGCAGTTCTTC
CASSLTVGGGMFNEQFF
>NA|NA|TRBJ1-5|TRBV9
TGTGCCAGCAGCCCGGACAGTAATCAGCCCCAGCATTTT
CASSPDSNQPQHF
>NA|NA|TRBJ1-2|TRBV19
TGTGCCAGTAGCCGACCGGACAGTTTATACTATGGCTACACCTTC
CASSRPDSLYYGYTF
>NA|NA|TRBJ1-1|TRBV9
TGTGCCAGCAGCGTGACTTTGGGGCCTGAAGCTTTCTTT
CASSVTLGPEAFF
>TRBD1|NA|TRBJ1-5|TRBV27
TGTGCCAGCAGTTCAACCCCGGGACAGAGCAATCAGCCCCAGCATTTT
CASSSTPGQSNQPQHF
>NA|once|TRBJ2-5|TRBV6-1
TGTGCCAGCAGTGAAACCGAAACACCTGGGCGATTGGAAGAGACCCAGTACTTC
CASSETETPGRLEETQYF
>TRBD2|NA|TRBJ2-7|TRBV6-5
TGTGCCAGCAGCCCCTCTAGCGGCCCCGCCTACGAGCAGTACTTC
CASSPSSGPAYEQYF
>NA|NA|TRBJ2-1|TRBV9
TGTGCCAGCAGCCCCCCGGGGTACAATGAGCAGTTCTTC
CASSPPGYNEQFF
>TRBD1|NA|TRBJ1-3|TRBV15
TGTGCCACCAGCAGCGGACAGGGGGAAAACACCATATATTTT
CATSSGQGENTIYF
>NA|NA|TRBJ2-5|TRBV4-1
TGCGCCAGCAGCCAAGTTATCCGGGGGGCAGGCGAGACCCAGTACTTC
CASSQVIRGAGETQYF
>TRBD2|NA|TRBJ2-1|TRBV7-6
TGTGCCAGCACTCCTAGCGGTAGCTCCTACAATGAGCAGTTCTTC
CASTPSGSSYNEQFF
>NA|NA|TRBJ2-7|TRBV6-5
TGTGCCAGCAGTCTTCGACAGGATTTCTACGAGCAGTACTTC
CASSLRQDFYEQYF
>TRBD1|NA|TRBJ2-7|TRBV6-5
TGTGCCAGCAGAATAGGGACAGGGGGTACCTACGAGCAGTACTTC
CASRIGTGGTYEQYF
>NA|NA|TRBJ2-7|TRBV2
TGTGCCAGCAGTCGTCCCTACGAGCAGTACTTC
CASSRPYEQYF
>TRBD2|NA|TRBJ2-5|TRBV30
TGTGCCTGGAGTGTACTAGCGGGCGGCGGGGAGACCCAGTACTTC
CAWSVLAGGGETQYF
>NA|NA|TRBJ1-1|TRBV19
TGTGCCAGTAGTATCCGGGCAGCATTGAACACTGAAGCTTTCTTT
CASSIRAALNTEAFF
>TRBD1|NA|TRBJ1-1|TRBV19
TGTGCCAGTAGTTTAGGGACAGTTAACACTGAAGCTTTCTTT
CASSLGTVNTEAFF
>NA|NA|TRBJ2-7|TRBV6-1
TGTGCCAGCAGTGGAGACAGCTACGAGCAGTACTTC
CASSGDSYEQYF
>TRBD2|NA|TRBJ2-7|TRBV28
TGTGCCAGCAGTTTATACGCGGGAGGGGTAAGCGAGCAGTACTTC
CASSLYAGGVSEQYF
>NA|NA|TRBJ1-2|TRBV29-1
TGCAGCGTTGAGACGGAGCTGTATGGCTACACCTTC
CSVETELYGYTF
>NA|NA|TRBJ2-2|TRBV28
TGTGCCAGCAGTTTACTAGCGCTAAACACCGGGGAGCTGTTTTTT
CASSLLALNTGELFF
>NA|NA|TRBJ2-1|TRBV5-6
TGTGCCAGCAGCTTGGATAGCTACAATGAGCAGTTCTTC
CASSLDSYNEQFF
>TRBD2|NA|TRBJ2-3|TRBV7-6
TGTGCCAGCAGCTTATTGGAGCTAGCGGAACTCACAGATACGCAGTATTTT
CASSLLELAELTDTQYF
>TRBD2|NA|TRBJ2-1|TRBV13
TGTGCCAGCAGCTTAGAGGGACTAGCGGGGGGAATTTACAATGAGCAGTTCTTC
CASSLEGLAGGIYNEQFF
>NA|NA|TRBJ2-7|TRBV12-2
TGTGCAAGTCGCCTGGTCGGGACGGTTTCCTACGAGCAGTACTTC
CASRLVGTVSYEQYF
>NA|NA|TRBJ1-5|TRBV19
TGTGCCAGTAGTAACGGGCTGGGGAATCAGCCCCAGCATTTT
CASSNGLGNQPQHF
>NA|NA|TRBJ2-7|TRBV15
TGTGCCACCAGCAAGTGGGGGGGCAGCACCTACGAGCAGTACTTC
CATSKWGGSTYEQYF
>NA|NA|TRBJ1-2|TRBV6-5
TGTGCCAGCAGTTCGGACAAGACCTTCGTATTGTATGGCTACACCTTC
CASSSDKTFVLYGYTF
>NA|few|TRBJ2-3|TRBV13
TGTGCCAGCAGCTTAGGTGCGGGTAGCACAGATACGCAGTATTTT
CASSLGAGSTDTQYF
>NA|NA|TRBJ2-1|TRBV7-8
TGTGCCAGCAGCCCGAGACTAAGTGAGCAGTTCTTC
CASSPRLSEQFF
>NA|NA|TRBJ1-2|TRBV6-5
TGTGCCAGCAGTACCTCCCCCAGGAGAGACTATGGCTACACCTTC
CASSTSPRRDYGYTF
>TRBD2|NA|TRBJ2-5|TRBV11-3
TGTGCCAGCAGCCTAGGGACTAGCGGGACGGAGCAGTACTTC
CASSLGTSGTEQYF
>NA|few|TRBJ1-4|TRBV11-2
TGTGCCAGCAGCTTAGATTATAATTTGGGAGGTTCTAATGAAAAACTGTTTTTT
CASSLDYNLGGSNEKLFF
>TRBD2|NA|TRBJ2-4|TRBV2
TGTGCCAGCACCCTGGCTAGCGGAGGAAACATTCAGTACTTC
CASTLASGGNIQYF